The clone carrying this TCR beta chain was detected a few times. The entry originates in a study of T cell responses to AZD1222 COVID-19 vaccine. The wider study: Pooled samples include second doses given at about 4 or 12 weeks.

Produced via immunoSEQ multiplex PCR; TCRdb's table is partial and in-frame only. Here the sample spans approximately 92,000 clones, around 90% being singletons. Trimming took 10 bases from V and 8 from J, leaving 18 bases between them. The germline CDR1 and CDR2 sequences are SNHLY and FYNNEI. This CDR3 comprises 14 residues. This clonotype was obtained from an adult in good health. This sample comprised peripheral blood, obtained on day 0 of AZD1222 vaccination. The gene calls are TRBV2 and TRBJ1-6; D unresolved. CDR3 residues: CAIKAGVSDSPLHF. The CDR3 region has the DNA TGTGCCATTAAAGCTGGGGTATCAGATTCACCCCTCCACTTT.